A selection of T cell receptor beta chains follows, all from one sample in a study of CD8+CD57+ T cells in acquired aplastic anemia. TCRdb independently ran MiXCR on the reads; one entry per CDR3 protein. Of 150,000 to 200,000 distinct CDR3 sequences in the sample, about 50% were seen once. The sequenced sample consisted of sorted CD4+, CD8+, or CD8+CD57+ T cells (not recorded which) from PBMCs. The receptors stem from a human donor with aplastic anemia. CDR3s include the opening cysteine and the closing phenylalanine or tryptophan. The D gene is left open where the match is weak. The size of a clone is reported for some rows only, either as once, few or many, or as a class for expanded clones.

CDR3 protein	CDR3 DNA	D gene	clone size	V gene	J gene
CASTTTLSYNSPLHF	TGTGCCAGTACTACGACACTCTCCTATAATTCACCCCTCCACTTT	.	.	TRBV19	TRBJ1-6
CASSHPDSNNEQFF	TGTGCCAGCAGCCATCCGGACAGCAACAATGAGCAGTTCTTC	.	.	TRBV3-1	TRBJ2-1
CATGGPTDTQYF	TGTGCCACGGGGGGACCTACAGATACGCAGTATTTT	.	.	TRBV24-1	TRBJ2-3
CATSSASGPAFF	TGTGCCACCAGCAGTGCGTCGGGGCCAGCTTTCTTT	.	few	TRBV15	TRBJ1-1
CASSALTGFQETQYF	TGTGCCAGTAGTGCACTTACAGGGTTCCAAGAGACCCAGTACTTC	.	many	TRBV19	TRBJ2-5
CATSDCGLEQNTVAFF	TGTGCCACCAGTGACTGTGGGCTTGAACAGAACACTGTAGCTTTCTTT	.	.	TRBV24-1	TRBJ1-1
CASSPGTTRNTIYF	TGTGCCAGCAGTCCCGGGACCACGAGAAACACCATATATTTT	.	.	TRBV11-3	TRBJ1-3
CSAVALDSGNEQFF	TGCAGCGCAGTGGCTCTCGACAGTGGAAATGAGCAGTTCTTC	.	many	TRBV29-1	TRBJ2-1
CASNTGEWDQPQHF	TGTGCCAGTAACACGGGAGAGTGGGATCAGCCCCAGCATTTT	.	many	TRBV19	TRBJ1-5
CASSIQEFEPQHF	TGTGCCAGCAGTATTCAGGAGTTTGAGCCCCAGCATTTT	.	few	TRBV27	TRBJ1-5
CASSLLQGNTIYF	TGTGCCAGCAGTCTATTACAAGGAAACACCATATATTTT	.	many	TRBV6-1	TRBJ1-3
CASSLARSSYNEQFF	TGTGCCAGCAGCTTAGCGCGGAGCTCCTACAATGAGCAGTTCTTC	.	.	TRBV7-2	TRBJ2-1
CASSLGLAAPYEQYF	TGTGCCAGTAGCCTGGGACTAGCGGCACCCTACGAGCAGTACTTC	TRBD2	.	TRBV19	TRBJ2-7
CAIPRGQETQYF	TGTGCTATCCCCAGGGGTCAAGAGACCCAGTACTTC	.	.	TRBV24-1	TRBJ2-5
CASSLDIRAFF	TGTGCCAGCAGCTTAGACATCAGGGCTTTCTTT	.	.	TRBV7-8	TRBJ1-1
CAPLIQGEKYLITGELFF	TGCGCCCCCCTCATCCAGGGCGAGAAATATCTTATCACCGGGGAGCTGTTTTTT	.	.	TRBV10-1	TRBJ2-2
CATSRGTGIYEQYF	TGTGCCACCAGTAGAGGGACAGGGATTTACGAGCAGTACTTC	TRBD1	.	TRBV15	TRBJ2-7
CASRIVVGNSPLHF	TGTGCCAGCAGGATCGTCGTCGGTAATTCACCCCTCCACTTT	.	many	TRBV27	TRBJ1-6
CASSLVRDPYEQYF	TGTGCCAGCAGTTTAGTCAGGGATCCTTACGAGCAGTACTTC	.	.	TRBV12-3/TRBV12-4	TRBJ2-7
CASSLRLGEAFF	TGTGCCAGCAGTTTAAGGTTGGGTGAAGCTTTCTTT	.	.	TRBV12-3/TRBV12-4	TRBJ1-1